This T cell receptor (beta chain) was found in a study of metastatic and nonmetastatic thyroid tumors. Background on the study: The comparison covered peripheral blood and tumor or nodule tissue in malignant and benign thyroid patients.

Thyroid surgery was performed in patients who had received no treatment beforehand. How the authors handled the data: Across clinicopathological groups, CDR3 differences served as the basis for building a distant-metastasis classifier for papillary thyroid cancer. TCRdb re-called the PCR reads via MiXCR. The V and J calls, along with clone size, are taken from TCRdb and not from the paper's own processing. The sample includes more than 15,000 clones, over 25% of them seen just once. General study results and limits: It was reported that TCR beta diversity was significantly higher in malignant thyroid tumors than benign nodules, in blood and tumor.

Comments on this clone: Its antigen remains unknown.

Losses at the gene ends were 3 bases for V and 5 bases for J; bases not matched to a gene: 10. This CDR3 comprises 16 residues. The germline CDR1 and CDR2 sequences are DFQATT and SNEGSKA (reference sequence). The rearrangement uses TRBV20-1 and TRBJ2-5, with 12 bases that match TRBD2. The sequence was collected from a female donor with papillary thyroid cancer or a benign thyroid nodule (not recorded which). Some clones in this sample may be carry-over from other donors' samples. Sequenced material: blood. DNA of the CDR3: TGCAGTGCTAGGGCTAGCGGGAGGGCCCGTGGGGAGACCCAGTACTTC. Residues: CSARASGRARGETQYF.